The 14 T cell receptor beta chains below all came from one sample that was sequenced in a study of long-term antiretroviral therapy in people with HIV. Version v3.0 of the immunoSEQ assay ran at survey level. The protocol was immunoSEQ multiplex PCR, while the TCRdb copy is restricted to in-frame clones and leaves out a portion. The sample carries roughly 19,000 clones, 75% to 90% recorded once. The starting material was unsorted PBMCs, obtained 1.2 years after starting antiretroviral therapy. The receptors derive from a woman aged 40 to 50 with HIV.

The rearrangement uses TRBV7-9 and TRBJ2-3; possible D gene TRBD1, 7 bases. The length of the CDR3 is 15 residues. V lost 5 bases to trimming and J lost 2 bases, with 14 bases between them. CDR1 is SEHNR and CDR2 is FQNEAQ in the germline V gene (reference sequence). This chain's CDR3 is CASSRGTAFTDTQYF. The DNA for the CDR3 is TGTGCCAGCAGCCGCGGGACAGCCTTCACAGATACGCAGTATTTT. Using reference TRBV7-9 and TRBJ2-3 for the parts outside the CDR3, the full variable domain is DTGVSQNPRHKITKRGQNVTFRCDPISEHNRLYWYRQTLGQGPEFLTYFQNEAQLEKSRLLSDRFSAERPKGSFSTLEIQRTEQGDSAMYLCASSRGTAFTDTQYFGPGTRLTVL.

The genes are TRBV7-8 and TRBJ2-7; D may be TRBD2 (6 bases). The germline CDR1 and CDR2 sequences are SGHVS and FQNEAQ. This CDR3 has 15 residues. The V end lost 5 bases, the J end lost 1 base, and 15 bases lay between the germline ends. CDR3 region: CASSPRDGWSYEQYF. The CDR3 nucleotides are TGTGCCAGCAGCCCGCGGGACGGGTGGTCCTACGAGCAGTACTTC. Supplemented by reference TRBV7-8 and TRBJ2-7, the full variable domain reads GAGVSQSPRYKVAKRGQDVALRCDPISGHVSLFWYQQALGQGPEFLTYFQNEAQLDKSGLPSDRFFAERPEGSVSTLKIQRTQQEDSAVYLCASSPRDGWSYEQYFGPGTRLTVT.

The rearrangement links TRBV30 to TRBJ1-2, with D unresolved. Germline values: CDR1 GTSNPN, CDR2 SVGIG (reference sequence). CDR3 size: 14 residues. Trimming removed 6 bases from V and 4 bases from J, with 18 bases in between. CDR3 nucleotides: TGTGCCTGTAAGAAGGCAGGTCTAATCTATGGCTACACCTTC. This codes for CACKKAGLIYGYTF.

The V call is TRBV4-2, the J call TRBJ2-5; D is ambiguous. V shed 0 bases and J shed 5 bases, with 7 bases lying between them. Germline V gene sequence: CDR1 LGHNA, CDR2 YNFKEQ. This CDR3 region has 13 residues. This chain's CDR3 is CASSQEEAETQYF. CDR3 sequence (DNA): TGTGCCAGCAGCCAAGAGGAAGCGGAGACCCAGTACTTC.

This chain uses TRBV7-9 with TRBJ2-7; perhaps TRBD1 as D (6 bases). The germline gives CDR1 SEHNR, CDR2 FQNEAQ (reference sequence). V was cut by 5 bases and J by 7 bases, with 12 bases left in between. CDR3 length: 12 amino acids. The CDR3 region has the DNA TGTGCCAGCAGCCAGACAGGACTGGAGCAGTACTTC. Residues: CASSQTGLEQYF.

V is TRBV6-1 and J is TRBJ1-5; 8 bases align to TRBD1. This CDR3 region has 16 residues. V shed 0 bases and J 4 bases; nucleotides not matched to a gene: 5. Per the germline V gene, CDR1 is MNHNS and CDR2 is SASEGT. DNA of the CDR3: TGTGCCAGCAGTGAAGCGTTTGGACAGGGAAATCAGCCCCAGCATTTT. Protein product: CASSEAFGQGNQPQHF.

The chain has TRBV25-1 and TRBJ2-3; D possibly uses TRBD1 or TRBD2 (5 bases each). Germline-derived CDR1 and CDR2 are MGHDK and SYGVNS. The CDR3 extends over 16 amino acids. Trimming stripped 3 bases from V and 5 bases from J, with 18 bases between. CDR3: CASSDVTGGLIDTQYF. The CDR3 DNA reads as TGTGCCAGCAGTGATGTCACAGGCGGGCTTATAGATACGCAGTATTTT.

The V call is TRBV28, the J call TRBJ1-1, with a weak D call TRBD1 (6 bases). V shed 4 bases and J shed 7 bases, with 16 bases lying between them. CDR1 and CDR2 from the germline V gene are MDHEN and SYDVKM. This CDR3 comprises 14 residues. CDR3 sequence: CASSSPGGQDEAFF. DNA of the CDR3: TGTGCCAGCAGTTCACCGGGGGGGCAGGATGAAGCTTTCTTT. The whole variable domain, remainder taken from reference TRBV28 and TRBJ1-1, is DVKVTQSSRYLVKRTGEKVFLECVQDMDHENMFWYRQDPGLGLRLIYFSYDVKMKEKGDIPEGYSVSREKKERFSLILESASTNQTSMYLCASSSPGGQDEAFFGQGTRLTVV.

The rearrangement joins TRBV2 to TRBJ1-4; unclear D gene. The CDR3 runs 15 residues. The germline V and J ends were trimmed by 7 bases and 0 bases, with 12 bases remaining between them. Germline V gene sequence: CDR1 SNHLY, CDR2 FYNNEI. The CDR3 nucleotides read TGTGCCAGCATCGCTCCCACAACAACTAATGAAAAACTGTTTTTT. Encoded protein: CASIAPTTTNEKLFF.

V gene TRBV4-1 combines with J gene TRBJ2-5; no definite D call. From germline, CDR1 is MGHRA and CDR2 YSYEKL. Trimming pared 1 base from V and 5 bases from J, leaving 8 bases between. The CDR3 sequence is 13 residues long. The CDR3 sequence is CASSQVVGETQYF. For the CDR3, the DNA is TGCGCCAGCAGCCAAGTCGTTGGCGAGACCCAGTACTTC.

The CDR3 loop reads CASSLVVNTIYF. CDR3 in DNA: TGTGCCAGCAGCTTGGTCGTTAACACCATATATTTT. This chain links TRBV5-8 with TRBJ1-3; D not certain. V gave up 0 bases and J gave up 7 bases, with 5 bases separating them. CDR3 length: 12 residues. The germline CDR1 and CDR2 sequences are SGHTS and YDEGEE. Full variable domain (missing parts from reference TRBV5-8 and TRBJ1-3): EAGVTQSPTHLIKTRGQQATLRCSPISGHTSVYWYQQALGLGLQFLLWYDEGEERNRGNFPPRFSGRQFPNYSSELNVNALELEDSALYLCASSLVVNTIYFGEGSWLTVV.

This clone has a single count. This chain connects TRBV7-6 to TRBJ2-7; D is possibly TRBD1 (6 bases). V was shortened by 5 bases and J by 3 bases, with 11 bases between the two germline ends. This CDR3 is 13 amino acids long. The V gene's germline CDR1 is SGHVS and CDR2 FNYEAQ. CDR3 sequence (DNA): TGTGCCAGCAGCCCTGGACAGAGCTACGAGCAGTACTTC. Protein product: CASSPGQSYEQYF.

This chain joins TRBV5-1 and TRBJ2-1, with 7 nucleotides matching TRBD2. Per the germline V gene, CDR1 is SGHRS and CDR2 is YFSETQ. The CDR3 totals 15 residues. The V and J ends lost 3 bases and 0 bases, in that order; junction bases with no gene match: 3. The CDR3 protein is CASSWGGDSYNEQFF. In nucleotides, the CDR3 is TGCGCCAGCAGCTGGGGGGGAGACTCCTACAATGAGCAGTTCTTC.

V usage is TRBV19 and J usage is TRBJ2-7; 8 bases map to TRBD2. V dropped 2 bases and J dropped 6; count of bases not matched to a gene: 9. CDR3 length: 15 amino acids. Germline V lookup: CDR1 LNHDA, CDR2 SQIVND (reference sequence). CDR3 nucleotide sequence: TGTGCCAGTAGTATAACCGGGACTAGTCTCGGCGAGCAGTACTTC. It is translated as CASSITGTSLGEQYF.